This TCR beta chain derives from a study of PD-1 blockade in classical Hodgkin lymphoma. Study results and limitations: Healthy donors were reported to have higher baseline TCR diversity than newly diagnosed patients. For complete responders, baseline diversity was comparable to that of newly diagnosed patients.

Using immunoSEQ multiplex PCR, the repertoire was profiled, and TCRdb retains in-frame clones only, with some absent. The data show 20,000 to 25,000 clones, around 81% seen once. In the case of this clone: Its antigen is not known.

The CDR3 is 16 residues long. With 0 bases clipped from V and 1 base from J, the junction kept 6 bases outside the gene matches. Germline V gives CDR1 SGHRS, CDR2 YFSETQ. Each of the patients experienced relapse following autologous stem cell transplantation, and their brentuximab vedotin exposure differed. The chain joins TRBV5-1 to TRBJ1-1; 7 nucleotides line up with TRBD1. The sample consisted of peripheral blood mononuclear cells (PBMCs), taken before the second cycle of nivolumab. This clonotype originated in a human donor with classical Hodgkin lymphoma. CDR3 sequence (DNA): TGCGCCAGCAGCTTGGGAGGGGCAGGGGGGAACACTGAAGCTTTCTTT. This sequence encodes CASSLGGAGGNTEAFF.